The clone carrying this TCR beta chain was detected many times. TCR beta CDR3 region amplification was performed from RNA transcripts. Primed by the HTBI set, a first-round RT-PCR was run on the TCR CDR3. TCRdb used MiXCR to reprocess the multiplex PCR reads, holding one entry per CDR3 protein. This table holds about 420,000 distinct CDR3 sequences, approximately 14% found once. The data derive from a study of T cells in Graves' hyperthyroidism and ophthalmopathy. Across the whole study: Peripheral blood collection took place at initial diagnosis, before any treatment.

Patients between 18 and 65 years old had hyperthyroidism, newly diagnosed and lasting under 2 months. This sample holds PBMCs from approximately 9 ml fresh peripheral blood. The CDR3 is 13 residues long. Per germline, CDR1 DFQATT and CDR2 SNEGSKA (reference sequence). The V gene lost 2 bases and the J gene lost 0 bases, with 8 bases spanning the gap. This TCR derives from a woman between 18 and 30 years old with Graves' hyperthyroidism. The material sequenced was blood. The chain combines TRBV20-1 with TRBJ2-7, with unresolved D. This CDR3 is CSARSGSSYEQYF. The CDR3 bases are TGCAGTGCTAGATCTGGAAGCTCCTACGAGCAGTACTTC.